This T cell receptor (beta chain) was captured in a study of beta chain features in type 1 diabetes. Across the whole study: Examination spanned approximately 110 million sorted cells from all samples.

This clone appeared a few times. Its antigen is undetermined. Germline V gene data show CDR1 as MDHEN and CDR2 as SYDVKM. V was shortened by 3 bases and J by 1 base, with 6 bases between the two germline ends. The length of the CDR3 is 13 residues. Expressed TCRB transcripts were sequenced because the entire RNA isolate underwent reverse transcription. Here immunoSEQ multiplex PCR was the method, and the copy in TCRdb shows in-frame clones only, minus some. The repertoire has about 450,000 clones, approximately 10% of them found once; the top ten carry around 0.05%. Study findings and constraints: There were fewer insertions and more deletions at the VDJ junctions of type 1 diabetes patients.

Each sorted fraction was over 95% pure. This chain connects TRBV28 to TRBJ1-1; D ambiguous. This receptor was taken from a woman between 18 and 30 years old in good health. Material for sequencing was naive CD4+ T cells from blood. The CDR3 nucleotides read TGTGCCAGCAGTTTGCGGGAGAACACTGAAGCTTTCTTT. Protein product: CASSLRENTEAFF.